The 29 T cell receptor beta chains below come from one sample, sequenced in a study of molecular identifiers for immune sequencing clone quantification. TCRdb re-derived calls from the PCR reads in MiXCR, one entry per CDR3 protein. The profile shows several thousand distinct CDR3 sequences, about 15% of them singletons. The sample comprised naive CD8+ T cells from blood, with Jurkat cell RNA spiked in. As to subset: FACS-sorted CD8+CD4-CCR7+CD45RA+ naive T cells. The origin of the receptors is a human donor in good health. Some libraries in this study had Jurkat cell RNA spiked in.

This clonotype was seen ten or more times. The genes are TRBV29-1 and TRBJ2-7; D is perhaps TRBD1 (5 bases). V was pared by 7 bases and J by 0 bases, with 13 bases between. The CDR3 is 13 residues long. Germline V gives CDR1 SQVTM, CDR2 ANQGSEA. CDR3 loop: CSALTENSYEQYF. CDR3 sequence (DNA): TGCAGCGCTTTGACAGAAAACTCCTACGAGCAGTACTTC.

A remark on this clonotype: The junction shows a germline mismatch at one end, possibly a read error. The V call is TRBV7-6, the J call TRBJ1-1; D ambiguous. The CDR3 has 16 residues. The germline V gene encodes CDR1 SGHVS and CDR2 FNYEAQ. CDR3 loop: CASSLVGFYMNTEAFF. As DNA, the CDR3 is TGTGCCAGCAGCTTAGTTGGGTTCTACATGAACACTGAAGCCTTCTTT.

Relative to its sample, this clonotype is medium-sized. This chain connects TRBV20-1 to TRBJ2-3; perhaps TRBD1 as D (5 bases). V was clipped by 3 bases and J by 2 bases, with 15 bases between them. Per the germline V gene, CDR1 is DFQATT and CDR2 is SNEGSKA (reference sequence). This CDR3 has 15 residues. The chain's CDR3 is CSASLVGQLTDTQYF. The CDR3 DNA reads TGCAGTGCTAGCCTAGTGGGGCAACTCACAGATACGCAGTATTTT.

The sample holds many counts of this clonotype. V usage is TRBV6-5 and J usage is TRBJ1-1; 7 positions match TRBD1. Germline assignment: CDR1 MNHEY and CDR2 SVGAGI. CDR3 length equals 17 residues. The V and J ends lost 5 bases and 3 bases, in that order; junction bases with no gene match: 15. CDR3 sequence reads: CASSAHGGRGLDTEAFF. For the CDR3, the DNA is TGTGCCAGCAGTGCCCATGGCGGCAGGGGGTTGGACACTGAAGCTTTCTTT.

By its share, this clonotype is medium-sized. The chain combines TRBV3-1 with TRBJ2-7, with D perhaps matching TRBD1 or TRBD2 (6 bases each). The ends were cut back, 4 bases at V and 6 bases at J, with 13 bases in the middle. This CDR3 is built from 13 residues. The germline gives CDR1 LGHDT, CDR2 YNNKEL (reference sequence). In DNA, the CDR3 is TGTGCCAGCAGCCGACCGGGGGCTGGCGAGCAGTACTTC. This translates into CASSRPGAGEQYF.

This clonotype appeared many times. The rearrangement links TRBV7-2 to TRBJ1-1; the match to TRBD1 covers 10 bases. In germline, CDR1 is SGHTA, CDR2 FQGNSA. The length of the CDR3 is 17 residues. The V segment lost 5 bases and the J segment 3 bases; nucleotides outside the gene matches: 12. The CDR3 bases are TGTGCCAGCAGCCGACCCGGGACAGGGGATTTGTACACTGAAGCTTTCTTT. The encoded protein is CASSRPGTGDLYTEAFF.

In its sample, this clonotype is medium-sized. This chain uses TRBV19 with TRBJ2-3, with 8 bases matching TRBD2. V trimming: 5 bases; J trimming: 6 bases; junction bases outside the gene matches: 13. CDR1 and CDR2 from the germline V gene are LNHDA and SQIVND (reference sequence). The CDR3 consists of 16 residues. The CDR3 loop reads CASSDLGLVGLDTQYF. As DNA, the CDR3 is TGTGCCAGTAGTGACCTGGGACTAGTTGGGTTGGATACGCAGTATTTT.

This clonotype was found many times. This rearrangement joins TRBV10-2 to TRBJ2-1; TRBD1 is a possible D gene (5 bases). Germline lookup yields CDR1 WSHSY and CDR2 SAAADI. V lost 2 bases and J lost 3, with 11 bases in between. This CDR3 has 15 amino acids. CDR3 residues: CASSEVSGNYNEQFF. The CDR3 DNA reads TGCGCCAGCAGTGAGGTGTCAGGGAACTACAATGAGCAGTTCTTC.

This clonotype was picked up many times. The rearrangement uses TRBV7-9 and TRBJ2-7; D may be TRBD1 (6 bases). The CDR3 totals 13 residues. The germline CDR1 and CDR2 sequences are SEHNR and FQNEAQ (reference sequence). V lost 3 bases, J lost 2 bases, and 8 bases lay in between. This chain's CDR3 is CASSLAGAYEQYF. The CDR3 DNA follows: TGTGCCAGCAGCTTGGCAGGGGCCTACGAGCAGTACTTC. The complete variable domain, with remaining parts taken from reference TRBV7-9 and TRBJ2-7, reads DTGVSQNPRHKITKRGQNVTFRCDPISEHNRLYWYRQTLGQGPEFLTYFQNEAQLEKSRLLSDRFSAERPKGSFSTLEIQRTEQGDSAMYLCASSLAGAYEQYFGPGTRLTVT.

This clonotype is categorized as medium-sized. The V gene is TRBV4-1, the J gene TRBJ2-7; D call uncertain. V lost 3 bases and J 2 bases, leaving 14 bases between the germline ends. This CDR3 comprises 15 residues. Germline lookup yields CDR1 MGHRA and CDR2 YSYEKL. The CDR3, as DNA: TGCGCCAGCAGCCATAGCTCCCAGGTCACCTACGAGCAGTACTTC. Translation: CASSHSSQVTYEQYF.

By frequency in the sample, this clonotype is medium-sized. The genes are TRBV4-2 and TRBJ2-3, with D uncertain. CDR1 and CDR2 (germline): LGHNA, YNFKEQ. V lost 1 base and J lost 4, with 3 bases in between. This CDR3 is 12 amino acids long. The CDR3 coding sequence is TGTGCCAGCAGCCAAGCTTCAGATACGCAGTATTTT. Translating it yields CASSQASDTQYF.

This clonotype was observed a few times. A much larger clonotype is one base distant, so this may be a read error. The V call is TRBV6-2 or TRBV6-3, the J call TRBJ2-2, with TRBD2 matching 7 bases. The CDR3 totals 14 residues. Per the germline V gene, CDR1 is MNHEY and CDR2 is SVGEGT. As DNA, the CDR3 is TGTGCCAGTGGAGCGGGGTCGAACACCGGGGAGCTGGTTTTT. Residues: CASGAGSNTGELVF.

Relative to its sample, this clonotype is medium-sized. The V gene is TRBV7-9, the J gene TRBJ2-3, with D maybe TRBD1 (6 bases). V was cut by 1 base and J by 6 bases, with 14 bases left in between. The CDR3 contains 15 residues. Germline V lookup: CDR1 SEHNR, CDR2 FQNEAQ (reference sequence). As DNA, the CDR3 is TGTGCCAGCAGCTTAGTAGACCAGGGGAGCGATACGCAGTATTTT. Its translation: CASSLVDQGSDTQYF.

In this sample, this clonotype is medium-sized. This chain uses TRBV6-2 or TRBV6-3 with TRBJ2-5; no firm D call. The CDR3 length is 14 residues. Germline CDR1 is MNHEY and CDR2 is SVGEGT. The V gene lost 1 base and the J gene lost 2 bases, with 8 bases spanning the gap. The chain's CDR3 is CASSYYDGQETQYF. The CDR3 bases are TGTGCCAGCAGTTACTACGACGGTCAAGAGACCCAGTACTTC.

This clonotype is medium-sized within its sample. This rearrangement joins TRBV7-6 to TRBJ2-7; 10 positions match TRBD2. Germline-derived CDR1 and CDR2 are SGHVS and FNYEAQ. V was clipped by 5 bases and J by 0 bases; unmatched bases: 13. There are 18 residues in the CDR3. CDR3 nucleotide sequence: TGTGCCAGCAGCAGGGGACAAGGACTAGCGGTCCCCTCCTACGAGCAGTACTTC. This translates into CASSRGQGLAVPSYEQYF.

CDR3 region: CSVEDQGVFEAFF. The CDR3 coding sequence is TGCAGCGTTGAAGATCAAGGAGTTTTTGAAGCTTTCTTT. The chain employs TRBV29-1 and TRBJ1-1; D is undetermined. V was cut by 0 bases and J by 7 bases, with 12 bases left in between. Germline V gives CDR1 SQVTM, CDR2 ANQGSEA. The CDR3 sequence is 13 residues long.

The genes are TRBV20-1 and TRBJ2-7; D is unresolved. V was clipped by 0 bases and J by 0 bases, with 12 bases between them. CDR1 and CDR2 (germline): DFQATT, SNEGSKA (reference sequence). CDR3 size: 15 residues. The DNA for the CDR3 is TGCAGTGCTAGAGATACCACCCGTCCCTCCTACGAGCAGTACTTC. It specifies CSARDTTRPSYEQYF.

By share, this clonotype ranks as medium-sized. V usage is TRBV27 and J usage is TRBJ2-3; tentative D call: TRBD2 (6 bases). The germline V and J ends were trimmed by 5 bases and 4 bases, with 19 bases remaining between them. The germline V gene has CDR1 MNHEY and CDR2 SMNVEV (reference sequence). This CDR3 is 16 amino acids long. The CDR3 region has the DNA TGTGCCAGCAGTCCCAAATTGGCCTGGAGGGCAGATACGCAGTATTTT. This gives the protein CASSPKLAWRADTQYF.

By proportion, this clonotype is medium-sized. V is TRBV20-1 and J is TRBJ2-3, with no clear D. Germline V CDR1 and CDR2: DFQATT, SNEGSKA (reference sequence). This CDR3 is built from 13 residues. The ends were cut back, 0 bases at V and 2 bases at J, with 6 bases in the middle. The CDR3 sequence is CSARDPDTDTQYF. CDR3 in DNA: TGCAGTGCTAGAGACCCCGACACAGATACGCAGTATTTT.

This clonotype ranks as medium-sized. This chain connects TRBV5-1 to TRBJ2-3; a possible D gene is TRBD1 (6 bases). Trimming took 2 bases from V and 4 from J, leaving 11 bases between them. Per the germline V gene, CDR1 is SGHRS and CDR2 is YFSETQ. CDR3 length: 14 residues. CDR3 residues: CASSFMGAADTQYF. CDR3 DNA sequence: TGCGCCAGCAGCTTCATGGGGGCCGCAGATACGCAGTATTTT.

About this clonotype: A much larger clone is a single base away; this may be a read error. The chain employs TRBV5-1 and TRBJ2-7; 8 bases are a match to TRBD1. Per the germline V gene, CDR1 is SGHRS and CDR2 is YFSETQ. J was trimmed by 0 bases and V by 3 bases; bases with no gene match: 5. This CDR3 region has 15 residues. As DNA, the CDR3 is TGCGCCAGCAGCTCTTGGACAGGGTGCTCCTACGAGCAGTACTTC. It is translated as CASSSWTGCSYEQYF. Based on the CDR3 plus reference TRBV5-1 and TRBJ2-7, the full variable domain is KAGVTQTPRYLIKTRGQQVTLSCSPISGHRSVSWYQQTPGQGLQFLFEYFSETQRNKGNFPGRFSGRQFSNSRSEMNVSTLELGDSALYLCASSSWTGCSYEQYFGPGTRLTVT.

In this sample, this clonotype turned up many times. The rearrangement joins TRBV20-1 to TRBJ1-5, with a weak D call TRBD1 (6 bases). Germline CDR1 is DFQATT and CDR2 is SNEGSKA (reference sequence). This CDR3 spans 13 amino acids. Trimming pared 2 bases from V and 9 bases from J, leaving 14 bases between. CDR3 nucleotides: TGCAGTGCTAGAAATTCCCAGGGGTGGCCCCAGCATTTT. This sequence encodes CSARNSQGWPQHF.

This clonotype counts as medium-sized. The CDR3 sequence: CATSRTSGSSYNEQFF. CDR3 coding DNA: TGTGCCACCAGCAGAACTAGCGGGAGCTCCTACAATGAGCAGTTCTTC. The genes are TRBV15 and TRBJ2-1; TRBD2 matches at 11 bases. Per the germline V gene, CDR1 is LNHNV and CDR2 is YYDKDF (reference sequence). The CDR3 extends over 16 amino acids. Unmatched junction bases numbered 0, after V lost 2 bases and J lost 0 bases. The full variable domain, rest sourced from reference TRBV15 and TRBJ2-1, is DAMVIQNPRYQVTQFGKPVTLSCSQTLNHNVMYWYQQKSSQAPKLLFHYYDKDFNNEADTPDNFQSRRPNTSFCFLDIRSPGLGDTAMYLCATSRTSGSSYNEQFFGPGTRLTVL.

Ten or more counts support this clonotype. The chain employs TRBV5-5 and TRBJ1-4; no firm D call. The V and J ends lost 0 bases and 7 bases respectively, with 1 base between them. Germline V CDR1 and CDR2: SGHKS, YYEKEE (reference sequence). The CDR3 loop spans 11 amino acids. CDR3 sequence reads: CASSLVEKLFF. The CDR3 DNA follows: TGTGCCAGCAGCTTGGTTGAAAAACTGTTTTTT.

This clonotype was seen ten or more times. The rearrangement joins TRBV12-3 or TRBV12-4 to TRBJ2-3, with D unresolved. CDR3 size: 15 residues. V was shortened by 4 bases and J by 6 bases, with 17 bases between the two germline ends. CDR3 DNA sequence: TGTGCCAGCAGTTACAGCCAAGGCATGAGGGATACGCAGTATTTT. This gives the protein CASSYSQGMRDTQYF.

By proportion, this clonotype is medium-sized. The chain couples TRBV4-3 to TRBJ2-2, with D unclear. This CDR3 is 15 amino acids long. Germline V gene lookup returns CDR1 LGHNA and CDR2 YSLEER. Trimming cost V 0 bases and J 4 bases, with 9 bases left between them. The DNA of the CDR3 is TGCGCCAGCAGCCAAGACTACTCGAGCACCGGGGAGCTGTTTTTT. Translated: CASSQDYSSTGELFF.

In this sample, this clonotype turned up a few times. It may be a read error: a sequence one base away is much more abundant. The chain combines TRBV12-3 or TRBV12-4 with TRBJ2-5, with 10 bases fitting TRBD2. The CDR3 spans 16 residues. As DNA, the CDR3 is TGTGCCGGCAGCTATTCCGGGACTAGCGACCAAGAGACCCAGTACTTC. Translation gives CAGSYSGTSDQETQYF.

This clonotype was counted ten times or more. This chain connects TRBV7-9 to TRBJ2-7, with unresolved D. V lost 3 bases, J lost 3 bases, and 9 bases lay in between. The CDR3 is made up of 13 amino acids. The germline CDR1 and CDR2 sequences are SEHNR and FQNEAQ (reference sequence). The CDR3 loop reads CASSLANFYEQYF. The CDR3 DNA follows: TGTGCCAGCAGCTTGGCGAATTTCTACGAGCAGTACTTC.

This clonotype has at least ten counts. The chain joins TRBV21-1 to TRBJ2-7; the table's D gene call, TRBD1, was not cross checked with the DNA. TRBV21-1 is a pseudogene. CDR3 size: 14 residues. CDR3 nucleotide sequence: TGTGCCAGCAATACCGGGACAGATACCTACGAGCAGTACTTC. Its protein is CASNTGTDTYEQYF.